This T cell receptor (beta chain) was found in a study of cytomegalovirus exposure and HLA in healthy donors. Study-wide results and limits: Later examination showed HLA-associated TCR beta chains had greater clonal expansion than equally common others. Researchers reportedly found TCR beta sequences accurately predicted most subjects' HLA-A and HLA-B alleles. A likely sequencing artifact accounted for one observed cluster of highly shared sequence variants.

Remarks on this clone: Its target is unknown.

PCR employed 60 Vbeta and 13 Jbeta primers. The data were produced by immunoSEQ multiplex PCR, yet TCRdb's version contains in-frame clones alone and is incomplete. The data hold about 140,000 clones, with more than 75% observed a single time. The sample was PBMCs. This TCR was sampled from a man in his thirties or forties in good health and CMV-seronegative.

The CDR3 coding sequence is TGCAGCGCGGGACAGGATGGCTACACCTTC. This gives the protein CSAGQDGYTF. The chain recombines TRBV29-1 with TRBJ1-2; 8 nucleotides align to TRBD1. The J segment lost 6 bases and the V segment lost 7 bases, leaving 1 base of the junction unmatched. This CDR3 has 10 amino acids. Germline-derived CDR1 and CDR2 are SQVTM and ANQGSEA.